This T cell receptor (beta chain) was found in a study of cytomegalovirus exposure and HLA in healthy donors. V dropped 0 bases and J dropped 3 bases, with 11 bases sitting between them. This CDR3 contains 15 residues. CDR1 MNHNS and CDR2 SASEGT come from the germline V gene. The PCR contained 60 Vbeta and 13 Jbeta primers. The assay was immunoSEQ multiplex PCR, and TCRdb's table has in-frame clones only and misses some. This sample has under 150,000 clones; 65% to 85% occur once, and the top ten carry 1.5%. The receptor's source is a woman younger than 35 in good health and CMV-seronegative. The rearrangement uses TRBV6-1 and TRBJ1-1; perhaps TRBD1 as D (5 bases). The sequenced sample was PBMCs. The CDR3 region is CASSEARGLDTEAFF. Here the CDR3 DNA reads TGTGCCAGCAGTGAAGCGCGGGGACTTGACACTGAAGCTTTCTTT.